This entry lists 5 T cell receptor beta chains sequenced from one sample in a study of blood T cell repertoires in COVID-19. Assay used: immunoSEQ multiplex PCR; TCRdb lists only in-frame clones, some missing. The table has about 280,000 clones, around 89% seen once; the top ten hold roughly 5.1%. Material: peripheral blood. These receptors all stem from a man aged 40-49 years with acute or convalescent COVID-19.

This chain connects TRBV5-6 to TRBJ1-6, with D maybe TRBD1 (6 bases). The germline V gene encodes CDR1 SGHDT and CDR2 YYEEEE. This CDR3 contains 16 residues. The V end was cut by 4 bases, the J end by 7 bases, with 18 bases between. In nucleotides, the CDR3 is TGTGCCAGCAGCGCGGACTGGGCAGGGGAAAATTCACCCCTCCACTTT. Translated, it gives CASSADWAGENSPLHF.

This chain connects TRBV2 to TRBJ2-7, with D possibly matching TRBD1 (5 bases). There are 12 residues in the CDR3. CDR1 and CDR2 (germline): SNHLY, FYNNEI. Trimming cost V 6 bases and J 1 base, with 7 bases left between them. The CDR3 loop is CASRRQSYEQYF. CDR3 nucleotide sequence: TGTGCCAGCAGGCGACAGTCCTACGAGCAGTACTTC.

In this sample, this clone turned up a few times. V usage is TRBV29-1 and J usage is TRBJ1-6; D gene ambiguous. Germline V gene sequence: CDR1 SQVTM, CDR2 ANQGSEA. The CDR3 is 16 amino acids. V lost 4 bases and J lost 7, with 20 bases in between. CDR3: CSVGQEARLGNSPLHF. The CDR3 DNA reads TGCAGCGTTGGGCAGGAGGCCCGACTAGGGAATTCACCCCTCCACTTT.

This chain links TRBV6-5 with TRBJ1-6; 7 bases are shared with TRBD1. V trimming: 6 bases; J trimming: 6 bases; junction bases outside the gene matches: 5. Germline values: CDR1 MNHEY, CDR2 SVGAGI. The CDR3 sequence is 14 residues long. The CDR3 loop is CASSKGTVNSPLHF. The CDR3 DNA reads as TGTGCCAGCAGCAAAGGGACAGTTAATTCACCCCTCCACTTT.

The chain has TRBV7-6 and TRBJ2-1; 7 bases are a match to TRBD1. The CDR3 is 13 residues long. Germline CDR1 SGHVS, CDR2 FNYEAQ. V trimming: 1 base; J trimming: 8 bases; junction bases outside the gene matches: 2. The CDR3 sequence is CASSLVDRDEQFF. In nucleotides, the CDR3 is TGTGCCAGCAGCTTAGTTGACAGGGATGAGCAGTTCTTC.